Below are 3 T cell receptor beta chains sequenced from a single sample in a study of vaccination and CD4 T cells after COVID-19. These receptors' targets are unknown. Stated treatment: roughly 11-day PBMC culture with coronavirus spike peptide pools or control peptides (ViraFEST assay). The Oncomine TCR Beta short-read assay was applied to DNA of cultured CD4+ T cells. TCRdb called the PCR reads again in MiXCR, with one record for every CDR3 protein. This repertoire shows 15,000 to 20,000 distinct CDR3 sequences, 65% to 80% found once; its top ten account for around 16%. Sequenced sample: CD4+ T cells from blood, cultured in vitro. Receptor source: a human donor who had recovered from COVID-19.

The chain combines TRBV29-1 with TRBJ1-1, with no clear D. The CDR3 is 12 amino acids. CDR1 is SQVTM and CDR2 is ANQGSEA in the germline V gene. Trimming removed 1 base from V and 5 bases from J, with 8 bases in between. Here the CDR3 reads CSVEGFRTEAFF. The DNA for the CDR3 is TGCAGCGTTGAAGGGTTTCGGACTGAAGCTTTCTTT.

The sample holds a few counts of this clonotype. The chain employs TRBV27 and TRBJ2-7, with a tentative D call TRBD1 (6 bases). The V gene's germline CDR1 is MNHEY and CDR2 SMNVEV (reference sequence). Trimming stripped 4 bases from V and 2 bases from J, with 15 bases between. CDR3 length: 15 residues. The CDR3 DNA sequence: TGTGCCAGCAGTTCCCGAGGTGGGGGCGCCTACGAGCAGTACTTC. Its translation is CASSSRGGGAYEQYF.

The chain employs TRBV2 and TRBJ1-1, with D perhaps matching TRBD1 (5 bases). The CDR3 runs to 13 residues. Trimming pared 8 bases from V and 1 base from J, leaving 11 bases between. Germline CDR1 and CDR2: SNHLY and FYNNEI. Here the CDR3 DNA reads TGTGCCAGCGGGGGACTGGGGAACACTGAAGCTTTCTTT. Translating it yields CASGGLGNTEAFF.